The 22 T cell receptor beta chains below come from one sample, sequenced in a study of CD8+CD57+ T cells in acquired aplastic anemia. The use of genomic DNA as template underpinned the TCR beta VDJ and CDR3 profiling. TCRdb analysed the reads with MiXCR anew, one entry per CDR3 protein. The table lists 90,000 to 120,000 distinct CDR3 sequences, approximately 49% of them singletons. The sample comprised sorted CD4+, CD8+, or CD8+CD57+ T cells (not recorded which) from PBMCs. These TCRs come from a human donor in good health, serving as a control.

The chain employs TRBV29-1 and TRBJ2-5; D is possibly TRBD2 (7 bases). Germline assignment: CDR1 SQVTM and CDR2 ANQGSEA. Trimming shortened V by 4 bases and J by 1 base, and 16 bases separated the two germline ends. The CDR3 is made up of 15 amino acids. This CDR3 reads CSVGPIGGAQETQYF. The CDR3 region has the DNA TGCAGCGTTGGCCCTATTGGGGGGGCCCAAGAGACCCAGTACTTC.

CDR3 coding DNA: TGTGCCACCAGTGCCTTTAGGGGACAAGATCTAGAGACCCAGTACTTC. Encoded protein: CATSAFRGQDLETQYF. The rearrangement links TRBV24-1 to TRBJ2-5, with D perhaps TRBD1 (6 bases). Germline loops: CDR1 KGHDR, CDR2 SFDVKD. V was shortened by 5 bases and J by 4 bases, with 19 bases between the two germline ends. The CDR3 loop spans 16 amino acids.

This clonotype was seen a single time. A much more abundant neighbour one base away suggests this may be a read error. J is TRBJ1-4 and V is TRBV5-1; no definite D call. The CDR3 is 11 amino acids. Germline CDR1 is SGHRS and CDR2 is YFSETQ. CDR3 nucleotide sequence: TGCGCCGGCAGCTTTAAGGGAAAACTGTTTTTT. Its protein is CAGSFKGKLFF. The full variable domain, its missing parts supplied by reference TRBV5-1 and TRBJ1-4, is KAGVTQTPRYLIKTRGQQVTLSCSPISGHRSVSWYQQTPGQGLQFLFEYFSETQRNKGNFPGRFSGRQFSNSRSEMNVSTLELGDSALYLCAGSFKGKLFFGSGTQLSVL.

The V and J genes are TRBV11-1 and TRBJ2-7; the match to TRBD1 covers 10 bases. Germline CDR1 is SGHAT and CDR2 is FQDESV (reference sequence). This CDR3 has 14 residues. The J segment lost 5 bases and the V segment lost 5 bases, leaving 6 bases of the junction unmatched. The CDR3 DNA follows: TGTGCCAGCAGCGTCCGACAGGGGGCCCACGAGCAGTACTTC. Residues: CASSVRQGAHEQYF.

The chain has TRBV24-1 and TRBJ2-2; tentatively, D is TRBD1 (6 bases). The germline V gene has CDR1 KGHDR and CDR2 SFDVKD. This CDR3 spans 17 amino acids. Trimming took off 4 bases at V and 2 bases at J, with 16 bases between the two ends. The CDR3 sequence: CATSDPRGAGNTGELFF. CDR3 coding DNA: TGTGCCACCAGTGACCCCAGGGGCGCAGGTAACACCGGGGAGCTGTTTTTT.

This clonotype is a singleton in its sample. The chain has TRBV29-1 and TRBJ2-6; 8 nucleotides agree with TRBD1. This CDR3 is built from 16 residues. The ends lost 0 bases at V and 4 bases at J; junction bases unmatched: 5. CDR1 SQVTM and CDR2 ANQGSEA come from the germline V gene. CDR3 coding DNA: TGCAGCGTTGAAGACAGGGGGCTCGTGGGGGCCAACGTCCTGACTTTC. Its protein is CSVEDRGLVGANVLTF.

The chain links TRBV29-1 to TRBJ2-7; D uncertain. Trimming removed 6 bases at V and 4 bases at J, with 13 bases between. Germline V lookup: CDR1 SQVTM, CDR2 ANQGSEA. This CDR3 is 12 amino acids long. CDR3 sequence (DNA): TGCAGCGTACAAGGACGGTCTTACGAGCAGTACTTC. Translated, it gives CSVQGRSYEQYF.

This chain uses TRBV7-9 with TRBJ2-5, with 9 positions matching TRBD2. Germline V CDR1 and CDR2: SEHNR, FQNEAQ (reference sequence). V dropped 5 bases and J dropped 10; count of bases not matched to a gene: 17. The CDR3 runs 16 residues. This CDR3 is CASSQGPGRGGQNQYF. CDR3 sequence (DNA): TGTGCCAGCAGCCAAGGTCCTGGGCGGGGGGGCCAAAACCAGTACTTC.

The V and J genes are TRBV2 and TRBJ2-1; D is undetermined. This CDR3 contains 12 residues. V dropped 3 bases and J dropped 7 bases, with 7 bases sitting between them. Per the germline V gene, CDR1 is SNHLY and CDR2 is FYNNEI. The CDR3 here is CASSDALNEQFF. CDR3 nucleotides: TGTGCCAGCAGTGATGCGCTAAATGAGCAGTTCTTC.

The J gene is TRBJ2-7, the V gene TRBV12-3 or TRBV12-4, with 7 bases aligning to TRBD1. The V and J ends lost 5 bases and 2 bases, in that order; junction bases with no gene match: 6. The CDR3 contains 14 residues. The CDR3 coding sequence is TGTGCCAGCAGTGTTTCTCAGGGGGCCTACGAGCAGTACTTC. As protein: CASSVSQGAYEQYF.

The chain couples TRBV14 to TRBJ1-6; the D gene is possibly TRBD1 (6 bases). Trimming removed 0 bases from V and 7 bases from J, with 16 bases in between. Germline V gene data show CDR1 as SGHDN and CDR2 as FVKESK. CDR3 length: 17 amino acids. The CDR3 loop reads CASSQDGWGRRNSPLHF. CDR3 coding DNA: TGTGCCAGCAGCCAAGACGGGTGGGGGCGTCGGAATTCACCCCTCCACTTT.

This clonotype has ten or more counts. The chain has TRBV15 and TRBJ2-4; D possibly corresponds to TRBD2 (7 bases). V dropped 5 bases and J dropped 8 bases, with 16 bases sitting between them. Germline CDR1 and CDR2: LNHNV and YYDKDF (reference sequence). The CDR3 contains 14 residues. CDR3 loop: CATSASGGADIQYF. For the CDR3, the DNA is TGTGCCACCAGCGCCTCTGGGGGGGCCGACATTCAGTACTTC.

This CDR3 reads CASSHGQGGSPLHF. In DNA form, the CDR3 reads TGTGCCAGCAGCCACGGACAGGGGGGGTCACCCCTCCACTTT. The chain recombines TRBV14 with TRBJ1-6; the match to TRBD1 covers 10 bases. The CDR3 is made up of 14 amino acids. The germline V gene has CDR1 SGHDN and CDR2 FVKESK. V lost 3 bases, J lost 10 bases, and 3 bases stayed unmatched.

A single count supports this clonotype. One base away lies a much larger clone, so this may be a sequencing read error. The chain joins TRBV20-1 to TRBJ2-7, with 12 bases matching TRBD2. Germline V gene data show CDR1 as DFQATT and CDR2 as SNEGSKA (reference sequence). This CDR3 has 18 amino acids. The junction had 13 bases not matched to a gene; V was cut back by 0 bases and J by 4 bases. The CDR3 bases are TGCAGTGCTAGAGACCCCTCGGCTAGCGGGAGGGAGAGGTACGAGCAGTACTTC. It translates to CSARDPSASGRERYEQYF.

This chain connects TRBV15 to TRBJ1-2, with D perhaps TRBD1 (5 bases). V lost 7 bases and J 1 base, leaving 13 bases between the germline ends. Germline V gene sequence: CDR1 LNHNV, CDR2 YYDKDF (reference sequence). This CDR3 comprises 14 residues. In nucleotides, the CDR3 is TGTGCCACCAATCAGGGACCCCTTAACTATGGCTACACCTTC. It encodes CATNQGPLNYGYTF. Full variable domain (rest looked up from reference TRBV15 and TRBJ1-2): DAMVIQNPRYQVTQFGKPVTLSCSQTLNHNVMYWYQQKSSQAPKLLFHYYDKDFNNEADTPDNFQSRRPNTSFCFLDIRSPGLGDTAMYLCATNQGPLNYGYTFGSGTRLTVV.

This clonotype was detected ten times or more. The rearrangement links TRBV7-2 to TRBJ1-2; D not certain. With 2 bases removed from V and 7 bases from J, the gap between germline ends came to 11 bases. The CDR3 has 13 residues. The germline V gene encodes CDR1 SGHTA and CDR2 FQGNSA. DNA for the CDR3: TGTGCCAGCAGCTTATGGATTCTGGGTGGCTACACCTTC. It codes for CASSLWILGGYTF. The variable domain in full, with the rest retrieved from reference TRBV7-2 and TRBJ1-2, is GAGVSQSPSNKVTEKGKDVELRCDPISGHTALYWYRQSLGQGLEFLIYFQGNSAPDKSGLPSDRFSAERTGGSVSTLTIQRTQQEDSAVYLCASSLWILGGYTFGSGTRLTVV.

This clonotype was observed many times. J is TRBJ1-3 and V is TRBV6-5, with 7 bases lining up with TRBD1. Germline assignment: CDR1 MNHEY and CDR2 SVGAGI. Trimming took 2 bases from V and 4 from J; bases not matched to a gene: 5. The CDR3 is 15 amino acids. The CDR3 spells CASSYEGANGNTIYF. The CDR3 bases are TGTGCCAGCAGTTACGAGGGGGCGAACGGAAACACCATATATTTT.

In its sample, this clonotype was seen many times. This chain links TRBV6-4 with TRBJ2-7, with 7 bases that match TRBD1. The CDR3 length is 16 residues. The germline CDR1 and CDR2 sequences are MRHNA and SNTAGT. With 2 bases clipped from V and 1 base from J, the junction kept 8 bases outside the gene matches. CDR3 sequence: CASSDRTGVRSYEQYF. The CDR3 region has the DNA TGTGCCAGCAGTGACCGAACAGGGGTTCGTTCCTACGAGCAGTACTTC.

The J gene is TRBJ2-5, the V gene TRBV20-1, with a weak D call TRBD2 (6 bases). CDR1 is DFQATT and CDR2 is SNEGSKA in the germline V gene (reference sequence). CDR3 length: 11 residues. CDR3 nucleotide sequence: TGCAGCCCGGGGGTACAAGAGACCCAGTACTTC. As protein: CSPGVQETQYF.

Only a few counts were recorded for this clonotype. The chain has TRBV29-1 and TRBJ2-7; TRBD2 is a possible D gene (5 bases). The CDR3 consists of 12 residues. Germline-derived CDR1 and CDR2 are SQVTM and ANQGSEA. Between the trimmed V and J ends, which lost 6 bases and 3 bases, there was a span of 12 bases. The CDR3 here is CSVANEGYEQYF. The CDR3 region has the DNA TGCAGCGTCGCGAACGAGGGCTACGAGCAGTACTTC.

This clonotype has a count of ten or more. The chain joins TRBV6-1 to TRBJ1-1, with D possibly being TRBD1 (5 bases). The germline V and J ends were trimmed by 0 bases and 5 bases, with 10 bases remaining between them. The CDR3 covers 14 residues. The germline V gene has CDR1 MNHNS and CDR2 SASEGT. The DNA of the CDR3 is TGTGCCAGCAGTGAAGCATTTTCAGGGACTGAAGCTTTCTTT. Residues: CASSEAFSGTEAFF.

The rearrangement uses TRBV20-1 and TRBJ2-7, with D perhaps matching TRBD1 (5 bases). The CDR3 has 12 residues. Per the germline V gene, CDR1 is DFQATT and CDR2 is SNEGSKA (reference sequence). V lost 6 bases and J lost 1, with 10 bases in between. The CDR3 protein is CSAPGNSYEQYF. CDR3 nucleotides: TGCAGTGCACCAGGGAATTCCTACGAGCAGTACTTC.